The rows below give T cell receptor beta chains drawn from one sample of a study of CD8 T cells in ankylosing spondylitis. TCRdb re-called the 5' RACE reads with MiXCR, one entry per CDR3 protein. The sample has 700,000 or so distinct CDR3 sequences, about 20% seen once. The specimen was blood, either unsorted or a sorted T cell fraction (not recorded which). The receptors originated from a male donor with ankylosing spondylitis. Each CDR3 is given with its conserved first and last residue. The D gene is left open where the match is weak. Clone size, where shown, is once, few, many, or a class for clones that have expanded.

v_call	d_call	clone_size	j_call	cdr3_aa	cdr3_nt
TRBV4-1	-	few	TRBJ2-7	CASSQVLGEQYF	TGCGCCAGCAGCCAAGTGTTGGGCGAGCAGTACTTC
TRBV24-1	TRBD1	few	TRBJ2-1	CATSDPSRAGGIYNEQFF	TGTGCCACCAGTGATCCTTCGAGAGCAGGGGGAATCTACAATGAGCAGTTCTTC
TRBV12-3/TRBV12-4	TRBD1	-	TRBJ1-2	CASSAGGGYTF	TGTGCCAGCAGTGCAGGGGGGGGCTACACCTTC
TRBV4-1	-	-	TRBJ2-7	CASSQPGQFYEQYF	TGCGCCAGCAGCCAACCGGGACAATTTTACGAGCAGTACTTC
TRBV12-3/TRBV12-4	TRBD1	-	TRBJ1-6	CAGSLGAGGAGGSSPLHF	TGTGCCGGCAGTTTAGGCGCCGGGGGTGCAGGGGGGTCTTCACCCCTCCACTTT
TRBV19	-	-	TRBJ2-5	CASSIQGPETQYF	TGTGCCAGTAGTATACAGGGGCCGGAGACCCAGTACTTC
TRBV28	-	-	TRBJ1-1	CASSLSLRGRNTEAFF	TGTGCCAGCAGTTTATCCCTCCGGGGGAGGAACACTGAAGCTTTCTTT
TRBV5-6	TRBD1	few	TRBJ2-1	CASSFGTGAHEQFF	TGTGCCAGCAGCTTCGGGACAGGGGCGCATGAGCAGTTCTTC
TRBV7-2	TRBD1	-	TRBJ1-2	CASSLGRSRGHYGYTF	TGTGCCAGCAGCTTAGGAAGATCCAGGGGGCACTATGGCTACACCTTC
TRBV29-1	TRBD2	-	TRBJ2-5	CSVGLAYSSETQYF	TGCAGCGTTGGACTAGCATATTCAAGTGAGACCCAGTACTTC
TRBV9	-	many	TRBJ2-1	CASSVGIGGGGNEQFF	TGTGCCAGCAGCGTAGGTATAGGGGGTGGAGGCAATGAGCAGTTCTTC
TRBV5-6	TRBD2	few	TRBJ2-7	CASSLLAGGQEQYF	TGTGCCAGCAGTCTCTTAGCGGGAGGGCAAGAGCAGTACTTC
TRBV4-1	TRBD1	few	TRBJ2-7	CASSLRGTGAFYEQYF	TGCGCCAGCAGCCTCCGTGGGACAGGAGCCTTCTACGAGCAGTACTTC
TRBV7-8	-	-	TRBJ2-1	CASSLSVEQFF	TGTGCCAGCAGCTTATCGGTTGAGCAGTTCTTC
TRBV4-3	-	-	TRBJ2-4	CASSQDSSSNIQYF	TGCGCCAGCAGCCAAGACTCTAGTTCAAACATTCAGTACTTC
TRBV20-1	TRBD1	-	TRBJ2-5	CSAPRDRDFPETQYF	TGCAGTGCTCCCCGGGACAGGGATTTCCCCGAGACCCAGTACTTC
TRBV7-9	-	-	TRBJ2-1	CASSLWKGNEQFF	TGTGCCAGCAGCTTATGGAAGGGCAATGAGCAGTTCTTC
TRBV28	-	few	TRBJ2-7	CASGTQGGVFEQYF	TGTGCCAGCGGAACCCAGGGGGGGGTTTTTGAGCAGTACTTC
TRBV7-9	-	-	TRBJ1-1	CASSGRSSEAFF	TGTGCCAGCAGCGGACGGTCCTCTGAAGCTTTCTTT
TRBV20-1	TRBD2	few	TRBJ2-7	CSARPQIAGASYEQYF	TGCAGTGCTAGACCTCAAATAGCGGGGGCCTCCTACGAGCAGTACTTC
TRBV5-6	-	few	TRBJ2-2	CASSFPQGMPGELFF	TGTGCCAGCAGCTTCCCGCAGGGAATGCCCGGGGAGCTGTTTTTT
TRBV4-3	TRBD2	-	TRBJ2-1	CASSQENQLAAYNEQFF	TGCGCCAGCAGCCAAGAGAATCAGCTAGCGGCGTACAATGAGCAGTTCTTC